This TCR beta chain was recovered during a study of cytomegalovirus exposure and HLA in healthy donors. The PCR had 60 Vbeta and 13 Jbeta primers. This table comes from immunoSEQ multiplex PCR, and its TCRdb copy is limited to in-frame clones, with some not included. The sample includes about 43,000 clones, roughly half of them seen just once. This clone was detected only a few times. CDR1 is SGHDN, CDR2 FVKESK, per germline. The CDR3 runs 13 residues. V was cut by 3 bases and J by 5 bases, with 10 bases left in between. The chain employs TRBV14 and TRBJ2-5, with D maybe TRBD2 (6 bases). The sequence came from a man between 60 and 75 years old in good health and CMV-seronegative. The sample taken for sequencing was PBMCs. Here the CDR3 DNA reads TGTGCCAGCAGCCAGAATGGGGGGGAGACCCAGTACTTC. This encodes CASSQNGGETQYF.